This T cell receptor (beta chain) is from a study of regulatory T cells. Findings and caveats of the study: Hydrophobic residues at CDR3 positions 6 and 7 were enriched in conventional CD4+ T cells of CD3G-deficient patients. Patient repertoires had restricted TRB V-J pairs and skewed V and J usage, most in Tregs.

CDR3 size: 15 residues. Germline V CDR1 and CDR2: MNHNS, SASEGT. The V segment lost 3 bases and the J segment 6 bases; nucleotides outside the gene matches: 5. As to this clone: As yet, its antigen is unknown.

Primers: 52 TRBV forward and 13 TRBJ reverse. Profiled with immunoSEQ multiplex PCR; TCRdb holds only in-frame clones, not every one. In the table there are around 29,000 clones, around 92% of which are singletons. Every patient with CD3G deficiency had evidence of autoimmunity. Regulatory (CD25-high CD127-low) and conventional (CD25-low CD127-high) CD4+ T cells were sorted separately. The sequenced material came from conventional CD4+ T cells sorted from blood. The V gene is TRBV6-1, the J gene TRBJ2-2; the match to TRBD2 covers 9 bases. The source of this sequence is a person aged 18 to 29 with CD3G deficiency. This CDR3 is CASSDGAGGPGELFF. Here the CDR3 DNA reads TGTGCCAGCAGTGATGGAGCGGGAGGCCCCGGGGAGCTGTTTTTT.